This entry describes one T cell receptor (beta chain). Antigen: not known. This specimen belongs to a study of early T cells in non-severe SARS-CoV-2 infection. Study context: The sequenced material was bulk RNA from unsorted whole blood, and its chains were unpaired.

TCRdb redid the calling of the 5' RACE reads with MiXCR, one entry per CDR3 protein. The data hold roughly 100,000 distinct CDR3 sequences, with less than 15% observed a single time. V lost 3 bases, J lost 10 bases, and 19 bases lay in between. In germline, CDR1 is MNHEY, CDR2 SVGAGI. The CDR3 sequence is 16 residues long. Findings and caveats of the study: Private and CD4 specificities were missed by VDJdb matching, skewed to anti-spike CD8.

This chain uses TRBV6-5 with TRBJ1-6; perhaps TRBD1 as D (5 bases). Source material: whole blood. This receptor was taken from an adult who was a healthcare worker with PCR-confirmed SARS-CoV-2 infection or an uninfected control (not recorded which). CDR3 DNA: TGTGCCAGCAGTTATACTGGTCTGGGGGGAGGGTCACCCCTCCACTTT. Encoded protein: CASSYTGLGGGSPLHF.